This T cell receptor beta chain was obtained from a study of beta chain features in type 1 diabetes (dated by TCRdb to the late 2010s). In the study overall: No differences in mean age, gender distribution, total cell number or subset yield were found between patients and healthy donors. The study compared the TCRB repertoires of sorted circulating CD4+ T cell subsets in recently diagnosed type 1 diabetes patients with those in matched healthy donors. A total of under 120,000,000 sorted cells were examined across all samples, and RNA yield correlated strongly with the number of cells per subset. Naive and central memory subsets were obtained from all 30 or so donors, but regulatory and stem cell-like memory subsets were isolated from only 8 patients and roughly eight healthy donors.

What the work shows at the level of the full study, not this receptor alone: Naive, central memory and regulatory TCRB repertoires appeared to be more similar among patients than among healthy donors. PCR may preferentially amplify shorter templates, but because patient and control samples were amplified and corrected together, any resulting skew would affect both groups equally. A moderate but significant shortening of TCRB CDR3 length was observed in type 1 diabetes patients in all four CD4+ subsets. Because cDNA was sequenced instead of genomic DNA, highly expressing activated cells could be over-represented, though the groups showed no difference in activation or CD3 levels. Because the HLA sub-analyses included only small numbers of individuals, any influence of HLA type on TCRB rearrangement was left unresolved. Fewer insertions and more nucleotide deletions at VDJ recombination sites were observed in patients with type 1 diabetes, implying thymic rearrangement abnormalities.

V ends up 5 bases short and J 4 bases short, with an unmatched junction base count of 12. CDR1 and CDR2, per the germline V gene, are SGHTA and FQGTGA. The CDR3 covers 16 residues, taking in both the cysteine and the phenylalanine. CDR3 DNA only is kept here, 48 bases in frame from base 1. This clone was seen once. It has no known antigen specificity. No base quality information exists; no much larger clone differs at one position. From each donor, a single peripheral blood sample of about 110 mL on average was drawn into heparinised tubes. Naive, central memory, regulatory and stem cell-like memory CD4+ T cells were sorted on a BD FACSAria II using a panel including CD45RO, CCR7, CD25, CD127, CD95 and CD27. A purity above 98% was achieved for all sorted populations. PBMCs were separated immediately by Lymphoprep density gradient centrifugation and were stained directly, without being cultured. So that batch effects would be minimized, each experiment stained and sorted samples in pairs, pairing one healthy donor with one patient.

The entire isolated RNA was reverse transcribed using the High Capacity cDNA Reverse Transcription Kit, and thus expressed TCRB transcripts were sequenced. Deep immunoSEQ sequencing was performed on naive, central memory and regulatory T cell samples, with an average of roughly 3.6 million total reads per sample. After sorted cells were lysed in RLT buffer, RNA was extracted with DNase-treated RNeasy Micro or Mini kits, with the choice depending on cell number. To prevent cross-contamination, every cell subset was processed on its own, while patient and healthy donor samples were processed together. The immunoSEQ multiplex PCR was used to amplify TCRB sequences from cDNA, yielding 87-bp fragments that span the CDR3 region. Sequencing of the amplicons was done on the Illumina HiSeq platform. The paper's data handling went like this. PCR bias was corrected computationally using synthetic template baselines, and reads within Hamming distance 2 were collapsed, with unmergeable singletons discarded. Reads were aligned against IMGT so that V, D and J genes, CDR3 length and insertions or deletions at six rearrangement sites could be assigned. Within each subset, clonotype counts were normalized to sorted cell number, and only after that were true diversity and Gini coefficients computed with the tcR R package. Repertoire sharing was quantified using the overlap coefficient calculated on TCRB nucleotide sequences. TCRdb holds this immuneACCESS table with in-frame rearrangements only. Some clones are missing; in checked studies, unresolved V genes explain under half, and the rest has no known cause. V and J calls and clone size come straight from that table; D and trimming were deduced from the DNA. In all, the sample holds 150,000 or so clones, and 9.2% of those were seen once. Roughly 0.69% of the sample goes to the ten largest clones.

This clonotype was sampled from a man aged 18 to 35 in good health. The specimen was central memory CD4+ T cells from blood. The V gene is TRBV7-3 and the J gene is TRBJ2-7, with 9 junctional bases fitting TRBD2. The CDR3 sequence is CASSAPGLATPYEQYF. The DNA reads as follows: TGTGCCAGCAGCGCTCCGGGACTAGCCACCCCATACGAGCAGTACTTC.